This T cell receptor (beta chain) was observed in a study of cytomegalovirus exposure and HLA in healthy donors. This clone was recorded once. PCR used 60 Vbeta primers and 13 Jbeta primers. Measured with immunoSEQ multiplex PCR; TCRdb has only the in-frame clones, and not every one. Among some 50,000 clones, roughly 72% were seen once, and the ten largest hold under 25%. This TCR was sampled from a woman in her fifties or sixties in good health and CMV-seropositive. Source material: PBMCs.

CDR3 DNA sequence: TGTGCCAGCAGCAACAGGGGTGACACTGAAGCTTTCTTT. This gives the protein CASSNRGDTEAFF. The J gene is TRBJ1-1, the V gene TRBV7-9, with 7 positions matching TRBD1. CDR3 size: 13 residues. Germline V gene lookup returns CDR1 SEHNR and CDR2 FQNEAQ (reference sequence). Trimming at V came to 5 bases and at J to 3 bases, leaving 3 bases not matched to a gene.